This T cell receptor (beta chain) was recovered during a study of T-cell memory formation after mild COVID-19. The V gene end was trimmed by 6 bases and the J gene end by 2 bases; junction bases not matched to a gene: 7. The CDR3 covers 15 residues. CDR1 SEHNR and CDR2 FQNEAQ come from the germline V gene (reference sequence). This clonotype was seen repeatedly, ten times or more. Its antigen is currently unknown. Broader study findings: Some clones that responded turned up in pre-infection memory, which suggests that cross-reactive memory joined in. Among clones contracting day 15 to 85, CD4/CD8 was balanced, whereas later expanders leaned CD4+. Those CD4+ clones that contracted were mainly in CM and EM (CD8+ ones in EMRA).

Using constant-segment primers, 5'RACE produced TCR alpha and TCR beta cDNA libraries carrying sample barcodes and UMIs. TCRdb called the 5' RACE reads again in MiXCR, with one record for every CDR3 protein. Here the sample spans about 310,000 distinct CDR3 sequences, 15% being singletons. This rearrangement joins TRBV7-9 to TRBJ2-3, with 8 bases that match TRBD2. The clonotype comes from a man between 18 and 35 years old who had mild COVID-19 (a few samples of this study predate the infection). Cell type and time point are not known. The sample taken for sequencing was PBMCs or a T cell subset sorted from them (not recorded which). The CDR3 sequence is CASSSPGGNTDTQYF. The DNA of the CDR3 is TGTGCCAGCAGTTCCCCGGGGGGGAACACAGATACGCAGTATTTT.